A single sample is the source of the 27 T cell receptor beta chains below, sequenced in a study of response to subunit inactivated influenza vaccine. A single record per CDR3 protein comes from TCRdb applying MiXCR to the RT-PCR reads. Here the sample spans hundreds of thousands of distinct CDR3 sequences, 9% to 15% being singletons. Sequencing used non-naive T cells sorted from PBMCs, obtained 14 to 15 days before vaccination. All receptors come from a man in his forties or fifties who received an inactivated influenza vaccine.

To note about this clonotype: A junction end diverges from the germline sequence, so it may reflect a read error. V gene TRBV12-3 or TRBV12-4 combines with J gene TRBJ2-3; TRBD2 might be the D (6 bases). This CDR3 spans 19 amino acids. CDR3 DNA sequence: TGTGCCATCAGTTTAGCGAATTGGTACCTTTGGGGGGGCACAGATACGCAGTATTTT. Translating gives CAISLANWYLWGGTDTQYF.

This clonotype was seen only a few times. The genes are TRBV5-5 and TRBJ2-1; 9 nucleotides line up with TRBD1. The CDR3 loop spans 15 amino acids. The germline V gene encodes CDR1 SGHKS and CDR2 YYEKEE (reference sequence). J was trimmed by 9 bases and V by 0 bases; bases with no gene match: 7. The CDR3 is CASSLVGQGRGEQFF. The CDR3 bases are TGTGCCAGCAGCTTGGTGGGACAGGGTAGAGGTGAGCAGTTCTTC.

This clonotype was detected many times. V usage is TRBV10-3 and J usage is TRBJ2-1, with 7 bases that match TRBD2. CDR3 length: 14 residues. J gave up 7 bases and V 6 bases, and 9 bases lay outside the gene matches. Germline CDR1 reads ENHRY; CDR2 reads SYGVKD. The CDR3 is CAIRPPTSVNEQFF. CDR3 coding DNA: TGTGCCATCAGACCCCCCACTAGCGTGAATGAGCAGTTCTTC.

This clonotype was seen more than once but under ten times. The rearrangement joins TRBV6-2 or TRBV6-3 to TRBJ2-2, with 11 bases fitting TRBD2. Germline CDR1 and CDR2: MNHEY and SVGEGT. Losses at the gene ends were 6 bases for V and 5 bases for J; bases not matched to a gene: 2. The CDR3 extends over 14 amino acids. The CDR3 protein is CASRTSGATGELFF. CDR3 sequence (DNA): TGTGCCAGCAGGACTAGCGGGGCTACCGGGGAGCTGTTTTTT.

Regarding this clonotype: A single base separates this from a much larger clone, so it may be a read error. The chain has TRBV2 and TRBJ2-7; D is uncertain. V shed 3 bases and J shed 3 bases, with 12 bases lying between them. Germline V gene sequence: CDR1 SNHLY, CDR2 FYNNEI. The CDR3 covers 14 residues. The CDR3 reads CASSETGGSYEQYF. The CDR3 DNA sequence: TGTGCCAGCAGTGAGACCGGCGGCAGCTACGAGCAGTACTTC.

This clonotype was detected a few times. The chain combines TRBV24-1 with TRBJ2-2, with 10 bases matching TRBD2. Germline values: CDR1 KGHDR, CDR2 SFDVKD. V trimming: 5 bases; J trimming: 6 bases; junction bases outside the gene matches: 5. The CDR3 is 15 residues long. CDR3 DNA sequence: TGTGCCACCAGTGCGGCCCTAGCGGGGGCCGGGGAGCTGTTTTTT. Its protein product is CATSAALAGAGELFF.

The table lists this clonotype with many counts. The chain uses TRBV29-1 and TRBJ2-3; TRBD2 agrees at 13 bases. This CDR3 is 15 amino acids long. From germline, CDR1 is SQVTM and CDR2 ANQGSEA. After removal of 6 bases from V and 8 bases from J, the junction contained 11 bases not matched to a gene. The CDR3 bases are TGCAGCGTGGATCGGACTAGCGGGAGCTTAGGTACGCAGTATTTT. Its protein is CSVDRTSGSLGTQYF.

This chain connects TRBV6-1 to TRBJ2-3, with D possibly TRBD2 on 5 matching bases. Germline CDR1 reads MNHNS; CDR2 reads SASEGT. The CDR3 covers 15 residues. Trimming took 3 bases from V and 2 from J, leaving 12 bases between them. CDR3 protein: CASSDLEGFTDTQYF. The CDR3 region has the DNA TGTGCCAGCAGTGATCTTGAGGGTTTCACAGATACGCAGTATTTT.

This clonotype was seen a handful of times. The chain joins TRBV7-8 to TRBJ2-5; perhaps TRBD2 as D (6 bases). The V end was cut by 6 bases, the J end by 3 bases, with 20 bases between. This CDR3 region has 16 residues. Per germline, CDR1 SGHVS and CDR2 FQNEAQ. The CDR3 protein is CASSRFGDWKKETQYF. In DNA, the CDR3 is TGTGCCAGCAGTAGATTCGGGGACTGGAAGAAAGAGACCCAGTACTTC.

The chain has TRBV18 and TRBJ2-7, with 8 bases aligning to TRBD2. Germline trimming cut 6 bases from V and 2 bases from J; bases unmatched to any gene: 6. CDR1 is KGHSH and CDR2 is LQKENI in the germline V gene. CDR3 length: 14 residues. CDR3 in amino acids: CASSPQRGTYEQYF. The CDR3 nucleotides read TGTGCCAGCTCCCCCCAGCGGGGGACCTACGAGCAGTACTTC.

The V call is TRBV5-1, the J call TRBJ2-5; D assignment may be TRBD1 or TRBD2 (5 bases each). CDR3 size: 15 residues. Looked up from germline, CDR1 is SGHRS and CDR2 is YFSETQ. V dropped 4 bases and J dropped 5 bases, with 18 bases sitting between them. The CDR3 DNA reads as TGCGCCAGCAGCACCGGGACGGATGTTATGGAGACCCAGTACTTC. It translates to CASSTGTDVMETQYF.

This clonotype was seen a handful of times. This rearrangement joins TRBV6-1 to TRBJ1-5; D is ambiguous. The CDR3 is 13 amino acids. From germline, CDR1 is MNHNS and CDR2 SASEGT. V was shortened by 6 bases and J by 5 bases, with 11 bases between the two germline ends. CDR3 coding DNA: TGTGCCAGCAGCCCCTATCTTTATCAGCCCCAGCATTTT. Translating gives CASSPYLYQPQHF.

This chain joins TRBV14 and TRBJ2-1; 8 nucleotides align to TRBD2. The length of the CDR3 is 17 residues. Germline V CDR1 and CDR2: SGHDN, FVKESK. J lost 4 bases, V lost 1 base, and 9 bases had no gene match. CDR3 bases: TGTGCCAGCAGCCAAGGAGGTTCCATAGCGGGATACAATGAGCAGTTCTTC. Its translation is CASSQGGSIAGYNEQFF.

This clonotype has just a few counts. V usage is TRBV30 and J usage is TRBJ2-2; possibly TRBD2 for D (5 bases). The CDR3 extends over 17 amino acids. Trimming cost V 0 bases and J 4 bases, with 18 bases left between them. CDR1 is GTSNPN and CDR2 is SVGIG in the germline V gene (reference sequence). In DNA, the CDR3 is TGTGCCTGGAGTGTAATTAGGACTGTTCGGGGCACCGGGGAGCTGTTTTTT. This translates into CAWSVIRTVRGTGELFF.

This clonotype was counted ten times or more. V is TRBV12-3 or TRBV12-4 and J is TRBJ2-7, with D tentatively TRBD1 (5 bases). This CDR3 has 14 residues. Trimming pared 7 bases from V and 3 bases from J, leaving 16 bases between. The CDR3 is CASNQKGVRYEQYF. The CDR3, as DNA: TGTGCCAGCAACCAGAAAGGGGTACGCTACGAGCAGTACTTC.

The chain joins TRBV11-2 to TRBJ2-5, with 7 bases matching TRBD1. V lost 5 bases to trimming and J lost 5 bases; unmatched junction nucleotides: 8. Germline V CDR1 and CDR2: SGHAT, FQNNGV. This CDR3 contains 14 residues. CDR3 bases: TGTGCCAGCAGCCCACAGGGGCGCCGGGAGACCCAGTACTTC. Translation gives CASSPQGRRETQYF.

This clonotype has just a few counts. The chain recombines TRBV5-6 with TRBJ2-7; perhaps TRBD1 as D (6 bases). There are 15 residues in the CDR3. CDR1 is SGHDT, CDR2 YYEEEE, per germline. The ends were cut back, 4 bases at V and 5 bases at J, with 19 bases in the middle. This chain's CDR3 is CASSPFIRDNHEQYF. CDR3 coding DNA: TGTGCCAGCAGCCCGTTTATCCGGGACAACCACGAGCAGTACTTC.

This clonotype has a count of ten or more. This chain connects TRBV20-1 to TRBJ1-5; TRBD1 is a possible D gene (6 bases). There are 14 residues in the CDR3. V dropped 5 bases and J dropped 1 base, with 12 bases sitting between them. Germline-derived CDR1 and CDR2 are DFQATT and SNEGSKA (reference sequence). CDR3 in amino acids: CSADARGSNQPQHF. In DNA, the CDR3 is TGCAGTGCTGACGCCAGGGGAAGCAATCAGCCCCAGCATTTT.

The CDR3 coding sequence is TGTGCCACCAGCAGAGCCGGGGATCAGCCCCAGCATTTT. It codes for CATSRAGDQPQHF. This chain links TRBV15 with TRBJ1-5; D remains unclear. The CDR3 covers 13 residues. Trimming took off 1 base at V and 5 bases at J, with 6 bases between the two ends. Per the germline V gene, CDR1 is LNHNV and CDR2 is YYDKDF (reference sequence). Based on the CDR3 plus reference TRBV15 and TRBJ1-5, the full variable domain is DAMVIQNPRYQVTQFGKPVTLSCSQTLNHNVMYWYQQKSSQAPKLLFHYYDKDFNNEADTPDNFQSRRPNTSFCFLDIRSPGLGDTAMYLCATSRAGDQPQHFGDGTRLSIL.

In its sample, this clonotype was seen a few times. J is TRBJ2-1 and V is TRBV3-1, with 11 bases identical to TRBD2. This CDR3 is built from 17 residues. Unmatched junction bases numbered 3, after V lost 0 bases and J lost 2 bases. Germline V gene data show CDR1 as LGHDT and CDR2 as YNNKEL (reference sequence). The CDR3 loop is CASSQDPTSGTYNEQFF. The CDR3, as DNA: TGTGCCAGCAGCCAAGATCCGACTAGCGGGACCTACAATGAGCAGTTCTTC.

The CDR3 sequence is CASSLDAGLNEQFF. The CDR3 DNA follows: TGTGCCAGCAGCTTAGATGCAGGGCTCAATGAGCAGTTCTTC. The chain carries TRBV7-6 and TRBJ2-1; D perhaps matches TRBD1 (5 bases). The CDR3 has 14 residues. The V gene's germline CDR1 is SGHVS and CDR2 FNYEAQ. Deletions cut 1 base from V and 6 bases from J, with 10 bases between.

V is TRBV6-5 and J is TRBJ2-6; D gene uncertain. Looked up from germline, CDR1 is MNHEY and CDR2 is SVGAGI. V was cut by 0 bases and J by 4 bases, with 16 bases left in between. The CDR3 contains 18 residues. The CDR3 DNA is TGTGCCAGCAGTTACTCGCAGTCAGTCGGTCGGGGGGCCAACGTCCTGACTTTC. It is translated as CASSYSQSVGRGANVLTF.

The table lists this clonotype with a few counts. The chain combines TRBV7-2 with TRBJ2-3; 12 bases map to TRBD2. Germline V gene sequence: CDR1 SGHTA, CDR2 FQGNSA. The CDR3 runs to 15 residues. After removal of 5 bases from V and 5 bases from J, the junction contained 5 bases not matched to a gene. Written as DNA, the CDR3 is TGTGCCAGCAGCCTTGGACTAGCGGGGTTAGATACGCAGTATTTT. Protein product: CASSLGLAGLDTQYF.

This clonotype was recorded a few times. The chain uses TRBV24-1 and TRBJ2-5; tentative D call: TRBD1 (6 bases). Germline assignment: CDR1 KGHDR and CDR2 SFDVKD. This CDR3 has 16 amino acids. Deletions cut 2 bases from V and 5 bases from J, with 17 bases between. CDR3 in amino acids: CATSDSSYRAGETQYF. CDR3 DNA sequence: TGTGCCACCAGTGATTCCAGTTACAGGGCAGGGGAGACCCAGTACTTC.

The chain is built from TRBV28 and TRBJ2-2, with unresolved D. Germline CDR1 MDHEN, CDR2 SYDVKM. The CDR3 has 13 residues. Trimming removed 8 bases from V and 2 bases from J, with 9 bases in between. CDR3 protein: CASVKENTGELFF. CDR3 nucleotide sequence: TGTGCCAGCGTAAAGGAAAACACCGGGGAGCTGTTTTTT.

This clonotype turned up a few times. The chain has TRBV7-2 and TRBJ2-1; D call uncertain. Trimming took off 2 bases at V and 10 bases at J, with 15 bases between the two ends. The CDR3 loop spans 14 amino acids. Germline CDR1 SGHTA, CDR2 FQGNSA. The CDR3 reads CASSLIVVSPEQFF. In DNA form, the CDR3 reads TGTGCCAGCAGCTTAATTGTGGTTAGCCCGGAGCAGTTCTTC. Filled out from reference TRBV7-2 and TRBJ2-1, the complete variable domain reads GAGVSQSPSNKVTEKGKDVELRCDPISGHTALYWYRQSLGQGLEFLIYFQGNSAPDKSGLPSDRFSAERTGGSVSTLTIQRTQQEDSAVYLCASSLIVVSPEQFFGPGTRLTVL.

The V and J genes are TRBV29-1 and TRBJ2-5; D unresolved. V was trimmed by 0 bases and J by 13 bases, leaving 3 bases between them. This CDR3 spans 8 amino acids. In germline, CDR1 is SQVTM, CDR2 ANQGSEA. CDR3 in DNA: TGCAGCGTTGAAGAGGGGTACTTC. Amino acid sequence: CSVEEGYF. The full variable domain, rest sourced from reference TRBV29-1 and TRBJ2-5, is SAVISQKPSRDICQRGTSLTIQCQVDSQVTMMFWYRQQPGQSLTLIATANQGSEATYESGFVIDKFPISRPNLTFSTLTVSNMSPEDSSIYLCSVEEGYFGPGTRLLVL.